This TCR beta chain was captured in a study of STAT3 mutations in large granular lymphocyte leukemia. Regarding the study as a whole: Every T-LGLL patient had at least one immunodominant TCRbeta clonotype.

Libraries were prepared by immunoSEQ multiplex PCR; TCRdb keeps only in-frame clonotypes and omits some of them. The sample lists roughly 25,000 clones; approximately 94% were seen once. Comment on this clone: Antigen: not known.

The germline CDR1 and CDR2 sequences are MGHRA and YSYEKL. CDR3 length equals 14 residues. Trimming removed 1 base at V and 3 bases at J, with 9 bases between. J is TRBJ1-1 and V is TRBV4-1; maybe TRBD1 (5 bases). The source of this sequence is a man aged 35 to 55 with T-cell large granular lymphocyte leukemia. Some clones in this sample may be carry-over from other donors' samples. The sequencing input was peripheral blood mononuclear cells. DNA of the CDR3: TGCGCCAGCAGCCAAGCAGACAGAGACACTGAAGCTTTCTTT. It translates to CASSQADRDTEAFF.